The clone carrying this TCR beta chain was recorded only once. Its antigen remains unknown. Trimming removed 0 bases at V and 8 bases at J, with 13 bases between. CDR1 is MNHEY and CDR2 is SMNVEV in the germline V gene (reference sequence). This CDR3 has 15 residues. The donors were part of the roughly 110-subject validation cohort, which stood apart from the approximately 700-subject first cohort. TCRdb's copy holds only in-frame clones and misses some; the assay was immunoSEQ multiplex PCR. The table shows 140,000 to 150,000 clones, with just over 90% occurring only once. This sample was included in a study of cytomegalovirus exposure and HLA in healthy donors. Study outcomes and limitations: According to a later analysis, TCR clusters from the first cohort tended to co-occur in the 120 or so validation repertoires.

This clonotype originated in a man between 18 and 35 years old in good health and CMV-seronegative. This chain links TRBV27 with TRBJ1-4, with D possibly being TRBD1 (5 bases). The source material was PBMCs. The CDR3 DNA reads as TGTGCCAGCAGTTTATCGTGGGGGGTAGGGGAAAAACTGTTTTTT. The encoded protein is CASSLSWGVGEKLFF.